One sample yielded the 21 T cell receptor beta chains listed below, sequenced in a study of Graves' ophthalmopathy and Graves' hyperthyroidism. RNA transcripts served as template for amplifying TCR beta CDR3 sequences. First-round RT-PCR relied on HTBI primers, and a second-round multiplex PCR came next. Each CDR3 protein gets one entry after TCRdb re-called the multiplex PCR reads with MiXCR. Of 300,000 to 350,000 distinct CDR3 sequences detected, roughly 15% appear once; the ten largest clones hold about 12%. Sample: peripheral blood. All receptors come from an adult man with Graves' ophthalmopathy.

This clonotype showed up just a few times. The CDR3 here is CASSWGWGNQPQHF. CDR3 DNA: TGTGCCAGCAGTTGGGGGTGGGGAAATCAGCCCCAGCATTTT. The chain has TRBV12-3 or TRBV12-4 and TRBJ1-5, with D maybe TRBD1 (5 bases). CDR3 length: 14 residues. V lost 4 bases, J lost 4 bases, and 11 bases lay in between.

This clonotype was recorded at least ten times. V gene TRBV5-1 combines with J gene TRBJ2-6, with D unresolved. CDR1 is SGHRS, CDR2 YFSETQ, per germline. V shed 1 base and J shed 0 bases, with 5 bases lying between them. This CDR3 comprises 15 residues. The CDR3, as DNA: TGCGCCAGCAGCTTGAAGGGCTCTGGGGCCAACGTCCTGACTTTC. Protein sequence: CASSLKGSGANVLTF.

The table lists this clonotype with many counts. V is TRBV6-1 and J is TRBJ1-2; D is undetermined. V was pared by 6 bases and J by 2 bases, with 13 bases between. This CDR3 comprises 14 residues. The germline V gene encodes CDR1 MNHNS and CDR2 SASEGT. In nucleotides, the CDR3 is TGTGCCAGCAGAGTCACGGGCCGAAACTATGGCTACACCTTC. Amino acids: CASRVTGRNYGYTF.

This clonotype came up many times. The rearrangement uses TRBV3-1 and TRBJ1-1; 10 bases align to TRBD1. This CDR3 region has 15 residues. Germline values: CDR1 LGHDT, CDR2 YNNKEL (reference sequence). V shed 4 bases, J shed 4 bases, and the junction held 6 bases outside the gene matches. The CDR3 is CASSRRQGASTEAFF. The CDR3, as DNA: TGTGCCAGCAGCCGCAGACAGGGGGCTTCCACTGAAGCTTTCTTT.

This clonotype was recorded at least ten times. V is TRBV20-1 and J is TRBJ1-1; D uncertain. Trimming left V 1 base short and J 4 bases short, with 13 bases between. Germline loops: CDR1 DFQATT, CDR2 SNEGSKA (reference sequence). The CDR3 has 14 amino acids. Here the CDR3 DNA reads TGCAGTGCTAGAGCAGCGGGGTGGCCCACTGAAGCTTTCTTT. As protein: CSARAAGWPTEAFF.

This clonotype has a count of ten or more. The chain couples TRBV4-1 to TRBJ2-7; 10 positions agree with TRBD2. Germline V gene data show CDR1 as MGHRA and CDR2 as YSYEKL. This CDR3 contains 16 residues. Trimming took 1 base from V and 0 from J; bases not matched to a gene: 3. As DNA, the CDR3 is TGCGCCAGCAGCCAAGTTGAGCGGGGGGGCTCCTACGAGCAGTACTTC. Its translation: CASSQVERGGSYEQYF.

Many counts were recorded for this clonotype. The chain is built from TRBV6-2 or TRBV6-3 and TRBJ2-4; TRBD1 agrees at 8 bases. J gave up 0 bases and V 6 bases, and 10 bases lay outside the gene matches. CDR3 length equals 17 residues. CDR1 MNHEY and CDR2 SVGEGT come from the germline V gene. This CDR3 reads CASRTLQGALAKNIQYF. CDR3 nucleotides: TGTGCCAGCAGAACACTTCAGGGGGCTCTAGCCAAAAACATTCAGTACTTC.

The sample holds many counts of this clonotype. V gene TRBV30 combines with J gene TRBJ1-1; unclear D gene. V was trimmed by 0 bases and J by 3 bases, leaving 5 bases between them. This CDR3 spans 12 amino acids. CDR1 GTSNPN and CDR2 SVGIG come from the germline V gene (reference sequence). The CDR3 sequence is CAWSVSYTEAFF. The CDR3 DNA is TGTGCCTGGAGTGTATCCTACACTGAAGCTTTCTTT.

This clonotype was detected ten times or more. J is TRBJ2-5 and V is TRBV12-3 or TRBV12-4; 8 nucleotides align to TRBD1. V was clipped by 6 bases and J by 5 bases; unmatched bases: 11. The CDR3 has 15 amino acids. DNA for the CDR3: TGTGCCAGCAGCCAAGACAGGGGTCTCCGGGAGACCCAGTACTTC. Its translation: CASSQDRGLRETQYF.

This clonotype was detected ten times or more. The CDR3, as DNA: TGTGCCAGCAGCCCAGGGAACACTGAAGCTTTCTTT. It translates to CASSPGNTEAFF. The J gene is TRBJ1-1, the V gene TRBV12-3 or TRBV12-4; D unclear. The length of the CDR3 is 12 residues. Between the trimmed V and J ends, which lost 6 bases and 1 base, there was a span of 6 bases.

At least ten counts were recorded for this clonotype. This chain joins TRBV6-7 and TRBJ2-2, with a possible D match to TRBD2 (5 bases). TRBV6-7 is classed as an ORF, of uncertain function. This CDR3 region has 16 residues. The V and J ends lost 1 base and 3 bases respectively, with 12 bases between them. CDR3 in DNA: TGTGCCAGCAGTTACTTAGCCAGCGGAGACACCGGGGAGCTGTTTTTT. This codes for CASSYLASGDTGELFF.

This clonotype was counted many times. The chain recombines TRBV29-1 with TRBJ1-1, with TRBD1 matching 8 bases. The V gene's germline CDR1 is SQVTM and CDR2 ANQGSEA. The length of the CDR3 is 14 residues. The V gene end was trimmed by 6 bases and the J gene end by 4 bases; junction bases not matched to a gene: 10. Here the CDR3 DNA reads TGCAGCGTGGACAGGGTCATAATGGGCACTGAAGCTTTCTTT. Its translation is CSVDRVIMGTEAFF.

The rearrangement uses TRBV5-1 and TRBJ1-2; D possibly corresponds to TRBD1 (6 bases). Germline V gives CDR1 SGHRS, CDR2 YFSETQ. The CDR3 covers 14 residues. Deletions cut 5 bases from V and 5 bases from J, with 16 bases between. The CDR3 sequence: CASSTAGTQYGYTF. As DNA, the CDR3 is TGCGCCAGCAGTACTGCCGGGACACAATATGGCTACACCTTC.

This clonotype occurred many times. The CDR3 loop is CASSYDELNTEAFF. The CDR3 DNA is TGTGCCAGCAGTTACGATGAACTGAACACTGAAGCTTTCTTT. The chain carries TRBV6-5 and TRBJ1-1; D gene ambiguous. CDR1 and CDR2 from the germline V gene are MNHEY and SVGAGI. V was trimmed by 2 bases and J by 0 bases, leaving 7 bases between them. The CDR3 spans 14 residues.

This clonotype has at least ten counts. The chain couples TRBV25-1 to TRBJ2-7; TRBD2 might be the D (5 bases). CDR3 size: 13 residues. Trimming stripped 7 bases from V and 2 bases from J, with 12 bases between. The V gene's germline CDR1 is MGHDK and CDR2 SYGVNS. CDR3 region: CASTLGLPYEQYF. CDR3 DNA: TGTGCCAGCACCCTCGGACTCCCCTACGAGCAGTACTTC.

This clonotype showed up many times. J is TRBJ2-2 and V is TRBV5-1; TRBD2 agrees at 13 bases. Trimming took 2 bases from V and 8 from J; bases not matched to a gene: 6. The CDR3 extends over 16 amino acids. CDR1 and CDR2 (germline): SGHRS, YFSETQ. CDR3 amino acids: CASSFGTSGTAGELFF. The CDR3, as DNA: TGCGCCAGCAGCTTCGGGACTAGCGGGACTGCGGGGGAGCTGTTTTTT.

The chain employs TRBV20-1 and TRBJ2-5; maybe TRBD1 (5 bases). Germline CDR1 and CDR2: DFQATT and SNEGSKA (reference sequence). CDR3 length equals 11 residues. V lost 6 bases and J 4 bases, leaving 9 bases between the germline ends. CDR3 in amino acids: CSAGVGETQYF. The CDR3 region has the DNA TGCAGTGCAGGGGTAGGAGAGACCCAGTACTTC.

The sample holds many counts of this clonotype. This rearrangement joins TRBV6-5 to TRBJ1-1; no definite D call. Looked up from germline, CDR1 is MNHEY and CDR2 is SVGAGI. V lost 2 bases and J 0 bases, leaving 7 bases between the germline ends. This CDR3 spans 14 amino acids. The CDR3 spells CASSYVGLNTEAFF. DNA of the CDR3: TGTGCCAGCAGTTACGTCGGACTGAACACTGAAGCTTTCTTT.

The sample holds many counts of this clonotype. This chain connects TRBV12-3 or TRBV12-4 to TRBJ2-7, with 7 bases matching TRBD1. The CDR3 is 11 amino acids. V gave up 6 bases and J gave up 5 bases; unmatched junction bases: 1. This chain's CDR3 is CASSGTDEQYF. CDR3 in DNA: TGTGCCAGCAGCGGGACAGACGAGCAGTACTTC.

This clonotype has at least ten counts. This rearrangement joins TRBV6-5 to TRBJ2-7; 9 bases fit TRBD1. This CDR3 is built from 15 residues. Germline lookup yields CDR1 MNHEY and CDR2 SVGAGI. With 6 bases clipped from V and 0 bases from J, the junction kept 6 bases outside the gene matches. The CDR3 sequence: CASSTGTGLSYEQYF. The CDR3 DNA sequence: TGTGCCAGCAGCACCGGGACAGGGCTCTCCTACGAGCAGTACTTC.

This clonotype was detected many times. The V gene is TRBV12-3 or TRBV12-4, the J gene TRBJ1-2; D unclear. Between the trimmed V and J ends, which lost 3 bases and 2 bases, there was a span of 13 bases. CDR3 length equals 15 residues. The CDR3 loop is CASSFRRTGNYGYTF. The CDR3 DNA sequence: TGTGCCAGCAGTTTCAGACGGACGGGAAACTATGGCTACACCTTC.